A single sample is the source of the 27 T cell receptor beta chains below, sequenced in a study of shared clonotypes between healthy human individuals. The table came from immunoSEQ multiplex PCR; TCRdb's copy has only in-frame clones and leaves some out. This repertoire shows some 2.1 million clones, 90% to 95% found once; its top ten account for 0.1% to 0.15%. The sequenced sample consisted of naive CD4+ T cells sorted from blood. Regarding subset: CD45RA+ positively selected. These TCRs come from a man in his late teens or twenties in good health.

This chain connects TRBV6-6 to TRBJ2-7; D is perhaps TRBD1 (6 bases). The CDR3 contains 15 residues. Looked up from germline, CDR1 is MNHNY and CDR2 is SVGAGI (reference sequence). The ends were cut back, 1 base at V and 0 bases at J, with 10 bases in the middle. This CDR3 reads CASSYFGTLSYEQYF. The CDR3 DNA reads as TGTGCCAGCAGTTACTTTGGGACACTCTCCTACGAGCAGTACTTC.

The rearrangement uses TRBV11-2 and TRBJ2-5, with D possibly matching TRBD1 (5 bases). CDR3 size: 16 residues. The ends were cut back, 5 bases at V and 1 base at J, with 17 bases in the middle. Germline values: CDR1 SGHAT, CDR2 FQNNGV. Here the CDR3 reads CASSPGWGGIQETQYF. CDR3 coding DNA: TGTGCCAGCAGCCCCGGCTGGGGCGGAATCCAAGAGACCCAGTACTTC.

V and J are TRBV15 and TRBJ1-4; no clear D. CDR1 is LNHNV, CDR2 YYDKDF, per germline (reference sequence). V gave up 4 bases and J gave up 5 bases, with 14 bases separating them. The CDR3 consists of 15 residues. For the CDR3, the DNA is TGTGCCACCAGCAAGGTCGAGGAATTGAATGAAAAACTGTTTTTT. Its translation is CATSKVEELNEKLFF.

The J gene is TRBJ1-4, the V gene TRBV5-1; D ambiguous. The V end was cut by 2 bases, the J end by 5 bases, with 10 bases between. CDR1 is SGHRS, CDR2 YFSETQ, per germline. This CDR3 spans 14 amino acids. As DNA, the CDR3 is TGCGCCAGCAGCTTCGGCCAGGTCAATGAAAAACTGTTTTTT. It translates to CASSFGQVNEKLFF.

The chain carries TRBV7-9 and TRBJ2-6, with 9 bases that match TRBD1. This CDR3 contains 17 residues. Germline CDR1 is SEHNR and CDR2 is FQNEAQ (reference sequence). With 8 bases clipped from V and 0 bases from J, the junction kept 8 bases outside the gene matches. DNA of the CDR3: TGTGCCAGCCTGACGGGACAGGGAAACTCTGGGGCCAACGTCCTGACTTTC. This encodes CASLTGQGNSGANVLTF.

The rearrangement uses TRBV2 and TRBJ2-2; 13 nucleotides agree with TRBD2. There are 16 residues in the CDR3. CDR1 and CDR2 from the germline V gene are SNHLY and FYNNEI. The trim removed 6 bases at V and 5 bases at J, leaving 6 bases unmatched. The CDR3 bases are TGTGCCAGCAGACTGACTAGCGGGGGGATTACCGGGGAGCTGTTTTTT. This encodes CASRLTSGGITGELFF.

The chain couples TRBV5-4 to TRBJ1-1; 7 bases fit TRBD1. Per the germline V gene, CDR1 is SGHNT and CDR2 is YYREEE (reference sequence). The trim removed 0 bases at V and 4 bases at J, leaving 12 bases unmatched. The CDR3 loop spans 17 amino acids. The CDR3 sequence is CASSLAGQVPGGTEAFF. The CDR3 DNA follows: TGTGCCAGCAGCTTGGCCGGACAGGTGCCAGGTGGCACTGAAGCTTTCTTT.

This rearrangement joins TRBV11-3 to TRBJ2-5, with 15 bases matching TRBD2. The junction had 10 bases not matched to a gene; V was cut back by 5 bases and J by 6 bases. In germline, CDR1 is SGHNT, CDR2 YENEEA. CDR3 length: 17 amino acids. CDR3 amino acids: CASSLRTSGGARKTQYF. The CDR3 nucleotides are TGTGCCAGCAGCCTGAGGACTAGCGGGGGGGCCCGGAAGACCCAGTACTTC.

V and J are TRBV6-1 and TRBJ2-7, with TRBD2 matching 8 bases. J gave up 6 bases and V 6 bases, and 10 bases lay outside the gene matches. Germline-derived CDR1 and CDR2 are MNHNS and SASEGT. The CDR3 sequence is 14 residues long. CDR3 bases: TGTGCCAGCAGGAGGCGGGAGGTCCCCGCCGAGCAGTACTTC. Translation: CASRRREVPAEQYF.

The chain links TRBV30 to TRBJ2-7, with 11 bases identical to TRBD2. V lost 8 bases and J lost 0; bases outside the gene matches: 15. Germline CDR1 is GTSNPN and CDR2 is SVGIG (reference sequence). The CDR3 spans 17 residues. The CDR3, as DNA: TGTGCCGAGTTCGCTAGCGGGAGGAAACAAATCTCCTACGAGCAGTACTTC. It yields the protein CAEFASGRKQISYEQYF.

The chain joins TRBV11-2 to TRBJ2-7; D call uncertain. Per the germline V gene, CDR1 is SGHAT and CDR2 is FQNNGV. Trimming removed 0 bases at V and 3 bases at J, with 15 bases between. The CDR3 extends over 16 amino acids. CDR3 residues: CASSLDLEATVYEQYF. The CDR3 coding sequence is TGTGCCAGCAGCTTAGATCTAGAGGCGACCGTCTACGAGCAGTACTTC.

This clone was picked up one time. V gene TRBV27 combines with J gene TRBJ1-3, with TRBD1 matching 8 bases. The CDR3 loop spans 13 amino acids. V shed 5 bases, J shed 9 bases, and the junction held 6 bases outside the gene matches. In germline, CDR1 is MNHEY, CDR2 SMNVEV (reference sequence). CDR3 in amino acids: CASSPRQGSTIYF. In DNA form, the CDR3 reads TGTGCCAGCAGTCCTAGACAGGGGAGCACCATATATTTT.

V is TRBV4-1 and J is TRBJ2-7; TRBD2 matches at 12 bases. This CDR3 spans 15 amino acids. CDR1 is MGHRA and CDR2 is YSYEKL in the germline V gene. The V segment lost 1 base and the J segment 4 bases; nucleotides outside the gene matches: 2. CDR3 coding DNA: TGCGCCAGCAGCCAAGCGGGACTAGCGGGTTACGAGCAGTACTTC. Translating gives CASSQAGLAGYEQYF.

The chain recombines TRBV5-1 with TRBJ2-7; the match to TRBD2 covers 8 bases. V lost 4 bases to trimming and J lost 4 bases; unmatched junction nucleotides: 13. Germline V gene lookup returns CDR1 SGHRS and CDR2 YFSETQ. The CDR3 covers 16 residues. In DNA form, the CDR3 reads TGCGCCAGCAGCCGCACTAGCGGTACCCAGTCGTACGAGCAGTACTTC. Its translation is CASSRTSGTQSYEQYF.

This chain joins TRBV6-5 and TRBJ1-1; D uncertain. There are 11 residues in the CDR3. The germline V and J ends were trimmed by 5 bases and 10 bases, with 11 bases remaining between them. CDR1 MNHEY and CDR2 SVGAGI come from the germline V gene. The CDR3 DNA is TGTGCCAGCAGTCGAAACGGACGAGCTTTCTTT. Residues: CASSRNGRAFF.

The rearrangement uses TRBV7-2 and TRBJ2-2, with D perhaps matching TRBD2 (6 bases). Germline V gene lookup returns CDR1 SGHTA and CDR2 FQGNSA. CDR3 length equals 15 residues. Trimming left V 6 bases short and J 1 base short, with 12 bases between. DNA of the CDR3: TGTGCCAGCAGTAGTAATAGCGGGAACACCGGGGAGCTGTTTTTT. Translated: CASSSNSGNTGELFF.

The CDR3 region is CASSWEGSDNSPLHF. CDR3 coding DNA: TGTGCCAGCAGTTGGGAGGGGAGCGATAATTCACCCCTCCACTTT. V is TRBV6-5 and J is TRBJ1-6; maybe TRBD1 (5 bases). The V end was cut by 4 bases, the J end by 5 bases, with 12 bases between. Germline-derived CDR1 and CDR2 are MNHEY and SVGAGI. The CDR3 consists of 15 residues.

The chain links TRBV5-5 to TRBJ1-6; 10 bases are shared with TRBD1. The CDR3 runs to 16 residues. Germline V gene sequence: CDR1 SGHKS, CDR2 YYEKEE (reference sequence). The V and J ends lost 1 base and 9 bases, in that order; junction bases with no gene match: 7. CDR3 protein: CASSLPGGQGSSPLHF. The CDR3 DNA follows: TGTGCCAGCAGCTTGCCCGGGGGACAGGGGAGTTCACCCCTCCACTTT.

The chain recombines TRBV5-8 with TRBJ2-1, with D possibly called TRBD1 or TRBD2 (5 bases each). Per the germline V gene, CDR1 is SGHTS and CDR2 is YDEGEE. Trimming removed 2 bases at V and 4 bases at J, with 28 bases between. The CDR3 loop spans 20 amino acids. The CDR3 protein is CASSFTRNLPSRDGYNEQFF. The CDR3, as DNA: TGTGCCAGCAGCTTCACACGAAACCTTCCTTCCAGGGACGGTTACAATGAGCAGTTCTTC.

V and J are TRBV7-9 and TRBJ1-3; TRBD1 might be the D (6 bases). This CDR3 has 17 residues. V gave up 4 bases and J gave up 0 bases, with 16 bases separating them. CDR1 is SEHNR, CDR2 FQNEAQ, per germline (reference sequence). CDR3 loop: CASSSGGGGNSGNTIYF. The CDR3 DNA reads as TGTGCCAGCAGCTCGGGTGGCGGGGGCAACTCTGGAAACACCATATATTTT.

V gene TRBV10-3 combines with J gene TRBJ1-2; 9 nucleotides line up with TRBD1. V gave up 2 bases and J gave up 6 bases; unmatched junction bases: 10. There are 16 residues in the CDR3. Looked up from germline, CDR1 is ENHRY and CDR2 is SYGVKD. The CDR3 nucleotides are TGTGCCATCAGTGAGCGCACCGGGACAGGGTTCGATGGCTACACCTTC. Encoded protein: CAISERTGTGFDGYTF.

The rearrangement uses TRBV28 and TRBJ2-5, with D possibly TRBD1 on 6 matching bases. The germline V gene encodes CDR1 MDHEN and CDR2 SYDVKM. The CDR3 runs 16 residues. Trimming took 3 bases from V and 0 from J, leaving 14 bases between them. CDR3 DNA sequence: TGTGCCAGCAGTTTTGGTGACAGGCCTTACCAAGAGACCCAGTACTTC. Translation: CASSFGDRPYQETQYF. The whole variable domain, filled in from reference TRBV28 and TRBJ2-5, reads DVKVTQSSRYLVKRTGEKVFLECVQDMDHENMFWYRQDPGLGLRLIYFSYDVKMKEKGDIPEGYSVSREKKERFSLILESASTNQTSMYLCASSFGDRPYQETQYFGPGTRLLVL.

A remark on this clone: This specimen includes other DNA sequences encoding the same CDR3. The rearrangement links TRBV18 to TRBJ1-5; D gene ambiguous. The CDR3 has 15 amino acids. Germline CDR1 is KGHSH and CDR2 is LQKENI. The V end was cut by 2 bases, the J end by 2 bases, with 10 bases between. CDR3 DNA sequence: TGTGCCAGCTCACCATCAGGAGGAGGCAATCAGCCCCAGCATTTT. This encodes CASSPSGGGNQPQHF.

This clone was detected once. The V gene is TRBV4-1, the J gene TRBJ2-3; D tentatively fits TRBD1 or TRBD2 (5 bases each). This CDR3 has 15 residues. The germline V gene has CDR1 MGHRA and CDR2 YSYEKL. Between the trimmed V and J ends, which lost 7 bases and 1 base, there was a span of 15 bases. The CDR3 loop reads CASTLPRGCTDTQYF. CDR3 DNA sequence: TGCGCCAGCACCCTACCGAGGGGCTGCACAGATACGCAGTATTTT.

The chain combines TRBV6-5 with TRBJ2-5, with 7 bases fitting TRBD1. V gave up 1 base and J gave up 2 bases; unmatched junction bases: 7. CDR3 length: 16 amino acids. Germline V lookup: CDR1 MNHEY, CDR2 SVGAGI. CDR3 amino acids: CASSYFRTGRQETQYF. CDR3 nucleotide sequence: TGTGCCAGCAGTTACTTTCGGACAGGTCGTCAAGAGACCCAGTACTTC.

This sequence joins TRBV5-4 and TRBJ2-7, with 12 nucleotides matching TRBD2. J lost 5 bases, V lost 0 bases, and 6 bases had no gene match. The CDR3 consists of 16 residues. In germline, CDR1 is SGHNT, CDR2 YYREEE (reference sequence). The CDR3 protein is CASSLVLLAGGHEQYF. CDR3 DNA: TGTGCCAGCAGCTTGGTGCTACTAGCGGGAGGCCACGAGCAGTACTTC.

This clone was detected ten times or more. This rearrangement joins TRBV19 to TRBJ1-6; D ambiguous. The germline CDR1 and CDR2 sequences are LNHDA and SQIVND (reference sequence). V shed 7 bases and J shed 7 bases, with 11 bases lying between them. The CDR3 runs 13 residues. The CDR3 nucleotides read TGTGCCAGTAATAATTTGGGGAATTCACCCCTCCACTTT. Translation: CASNNLGNSPLHF.